This record looks at one TCR beta chain sequence and its context. The method was immunoSEQ multiplex PCR; TCRdb's version includes in-frame clones alone and lacks a portion of them. The table lists fewer than 350,000 clones, 85% of them singletons, with 1.5% to 2% in the top ten. This entry comes from a study of blood T cell repertoires in COVID-19. Trimming at V came to 9 bases and at J to 5 bases, leaving 8 bases not matched to a gene. Germline V CDR1 and CDR2: LNHDA, SQIVND (reference sequence). CDR3 length: 14 residues. The source material was PBMCs or T cells enriched from blood (not recorded which). The receptor was isolated from a woman aged 30 to 39 who had been exposed to COVID-19. This chain links TRBV19 with TRBJ1-4; 8 bases fit TRBD1. DNA of the CDR3: TGTGCCAGAGAGCAGGGGGCCCTGAATGAAAAACTGTTTTTT. This codes for CAREQGALNEKLFF.